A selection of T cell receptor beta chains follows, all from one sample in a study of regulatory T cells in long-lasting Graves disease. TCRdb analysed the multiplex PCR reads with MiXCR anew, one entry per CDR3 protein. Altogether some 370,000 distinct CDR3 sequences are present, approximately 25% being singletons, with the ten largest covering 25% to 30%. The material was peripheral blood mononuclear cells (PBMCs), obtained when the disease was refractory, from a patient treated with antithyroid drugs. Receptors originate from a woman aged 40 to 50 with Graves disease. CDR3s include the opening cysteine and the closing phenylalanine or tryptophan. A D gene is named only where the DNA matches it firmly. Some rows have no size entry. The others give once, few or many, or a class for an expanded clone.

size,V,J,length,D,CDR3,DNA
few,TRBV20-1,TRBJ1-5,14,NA,CSAREDVSRQPQHF,TGCAGTGCTAGGGAGGACGTCTCCAGGCAGCCCCAGCATTTT
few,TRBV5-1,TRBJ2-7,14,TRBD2,CASSAGTSSYEQYF,TGCGCCAGCAGCGCGGGGACTAGCAGCTACGAGCAGTACTTC
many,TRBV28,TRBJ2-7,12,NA,CASHESGAEQYF,TGTGCCAGCCACGAATCGGGGGCCGAGCAGTACTTC
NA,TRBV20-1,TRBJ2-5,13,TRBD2,CSARVSSGPAQYF,TGCAGTGCTAGGGTGTCTAGCGGCCCAGCCCAGTACTTC
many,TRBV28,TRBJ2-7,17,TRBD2,CASSYNFGSGRSYEQYF,TGTGCCAGCAGCTACAATTTTGGTAGCGGGAGATCCTACGAGCAGTACTTC
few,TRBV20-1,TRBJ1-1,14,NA,CSARDLRGNTEAFF,TGCAGTGCTAGAGATTTAAGGGGAAACACTGAAGCTTTCTTT
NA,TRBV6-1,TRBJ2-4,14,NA,CASRGSGAKNIQYF,TGTGCCAGTCGAGGGTCAGGGGCCAAAAACATTCAGTACTTC
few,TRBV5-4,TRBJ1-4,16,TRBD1,CASSLQGGAPQEKLFF,TGTGCCAGCAGCTTACAGGGGGGCGCCCCACAGGAAAAACTGTTTTTT
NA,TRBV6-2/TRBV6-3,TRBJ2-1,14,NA,CASRALDRNNEQFF,TGTGCCAGCAGGGCTCTGGACAGAAACAATGAGCAGTTCTTC
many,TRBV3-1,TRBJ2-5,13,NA,CASSQVSVETQYF,TGTGCCAGCAGCCAAGTCTCCGTGGAGACCCAGTACTTC
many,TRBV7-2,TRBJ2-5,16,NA,CASSLAVSRGGETQYF,TGTGCCAGCAGCTTAGCGGTCTCGAGGGGCGGGGAGACCCAGTACTTC
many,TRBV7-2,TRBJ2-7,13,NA,CASSYRGGYEQYF,TGTGCCAGCAGTTACAGGGGGGGCTACGAGCAGTACTTC
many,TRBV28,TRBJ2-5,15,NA,CASSLLVVRKETQYF,TGTGCCAGCAGTTTATTGGTTGTTAGGAAAGAGACCCAGTACTTC
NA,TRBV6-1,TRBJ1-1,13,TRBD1,CASRTGGLTEAFF,TGTGCCAGCAGGACAGGGGGCTTAACTGAAGCTTTCTTT